This T cell receptor beta chain was captured by sequencing in a study of CD8 T cells in Susac syndrome. With 8 bases removed from V and 4 bases from J, the gap between germline ends came to 14 bases. The CDR3 is made up of 13 amino acids. Germline V gene sequence: CDR1 SEHNR, CDR2 FQNEAQ (reference sequence). General study points: Susac-specific public clones in total CD8+ repertoires numbered some 16; in CD8+ TEMRA repertoires, they numbered about 5.

Reverse transcription used about 0.45 to 1 ug RNA and random hexamers. TCRdb reprocessed the immunoSEQ multiplex PCR reads via MiXCR and lists one record per CDR3 protein. The repertoire has around 69,000 distinct CDR3 sequences, under 95% of them found once; the top ten carry 0.45%. Note on this clonotype: The antigen remains undetermined.

The clonotype comes from a human donor with Susac syndrome. What was sequenced was CD8+ T cells from PBMCs. The gene calls are TRBV7-9 and TRBJ1-1; maybe TRBD1 (5 bases). The CDR3 region has the DNA TGTGCCAGCCGGGGGGTGGAGCGCACTGAAGCTTTCTTT. Its protein is CASRGVERTEAFF. Looking up the rest from reference TRBV7-9 and TRBJ1-1 gives the full variable domain: DTGVSQNPRHKITKRGQNVTFRCDPISEHNRLYWYRQTLGQGPEFLTYFQNEAQLEKSRLLSDRFSAERPKGSFSTLEIQRTEQGDSAMYLCASRGVERTEAFFGQGTRLTVV.